Presented here are 7 T cell receptor beta chains from one specimen sequenced in a study of blood T cell repertoires in COVID-19 (dated by TCRdb to 2018 to 2021). Libraries were prepared through the immunoSEQ multiplex PCR assay. What TCRdb holds here is the immuneACCESS table cut down to in-frame rearrangements. Part of the clones is not present; checked against another copy, under half of the missing clones reflect an unresolved V gene, and the others are unexplained. The sample data list roughly 150,000 clones, and 90% of these were observed just once. In total, the top ten clones hold 15% to 20% of the sample. Input material: peripheral blood. These TCRs come from a man aged 60-69 years with active or convalescent COVID-19.

V gene TRBV11-2 combines with J gene TRBJ1-2; 8 bases agree with TRBD1. There are 15 residues in the CDR3. CDR1 is SGHAT and CDR2 is FQNNGV in the germline V gene. After removal of 3 bases from V and 5 bases from J, the junction contained 8 bases not matched to a gene. CDR3 sequence: CASSLTRQGAYGYTF. Written as DNA, the CDR3 is TGTGCCAGCAGCTTGACTCGCCAGGGGGCATATGGCTACACCTTC.

The rearrangement links TRBV9 to TRBJ2-1; 7 bases are shared with TRBD2. The CDR3 is made up of 17 amino acids. The trim removed 3 bases at V and 4 bases at J, leaving 13 bases unmatched. Germline V gives CDR1 SGDLS, CDR2 YYNGEE. CDR3 in amino acids: CASSDTPGLAVYNEQFF. In nucleotides, the CDR3 is TGTGCCAGCAGCGACACCCCAGGGCTAGCGGTTTACAATGAGCAGTTCTTC.

The J gene is TRBJ1-1, the V gene TRBV3-1 (or the pseudogene TRBV3-2); possibly TRBD1 for D (5 bases). V was clipped by 3 bases and J by 0 bases, with 11 bases between them. This CDR3 region has 15 residues. CDR1 is LGHDT and CDR2 is YNNKEL in the germline V gene (reference sequence). DNA for the CDR3: TGTGCCAGCAGCCAGTCCAGGGTACTGAACACTGAAGCTTTCTTT. It yields the protein CASSQSRVLNTEAFF.

This rearrangement joins TRBV19 to TRBJ1-1; TRBD1 agrees at 10 bases. V lost 5 bases to trimming and J lost 2 bases; unmatched junction nucleotides: 5. Germline V gene data show CDR1 as LNHDA and CDR2 as SQIVND (reference sequence). CDR3 length equals 15 residues. The chain's CDR3 is CASSPRDRGNTEAFF. CDR3 nucleotides: TGTGCCAGTAGTCCCCGGGACAGGGGTAACACTGAAGCTTTCTTT. Using reference TRBV19 and TRBJ1-1 for the parts outside the CDR3, the full variable domain is DGGITQSPKYLFRKEGQNVTLSCEQNLNHDAMYWYRQDPGQGLRLIYYSQIVNDFQKGDIAEGYSVSREKKESFPLTVTSAQKNPTAFYLCASSPRDRGNTEAFFGQGTRLTVV.

The gene calls are TRBV19 and TRBJ1-1, with 8 positions matching TRBD1. CDR1 is LNHDA and CDR2 is SQIVND in the germline V gene (reference sequence). Trimming cost V 3 bases and J 1 base; bases outside gene matches: 4. CDR3 size: 15 residues. CDR3 loop: CASSMTGVGNTEAFF. The CDR3 bases are TGTGCCAGTAGTATGACAGGGGTGGGGAACACTGAAGCTTTCTTT.

V gene TRBV11-2 combines with J gene TRBJ1-2; 8 bases agree with TRBD1. Trimming took 5 bases from V and 7 from J; bases not matched to a gene: 6. Per germline, CDR1 SGHAT and CDR2 FQNNGV. The CDR3 sequence is 13 residues long. The CDR3, as DNA: TGTGCCAGCAGCATCAGACAGGGGTTTGGCTACACCTTC. Its protein is CASSIRQGFGYTF.

The chain uses TRBV7-2 and TRBJ1-2, with D tentatively TRBD1 (6 bases). The CDR3 runs 16 residues. The V gene lost 0 bases and the J gene lost 1 base, with 12 bases spanning the gap. Germline V lookup: CDR1 SGHTA, CDR2 FQGNSA. In nucleotides, the CDR3 is TGTGCCAGCAGCTTAGCGGCAGGGGACCTTAACTATGGCTACACCTTC. Its protein product is CASSLAAGDLNYGYTF.